The source of this T cell receptor (beta chain) is a study of regulatory T cells in long-lasting Graves disease. Broader study findings: Sample size, which was small, may have reduced accuracy.

Noted time point: newly diagnosed GD, antithyroid drugs for less than 3 months. RNA from PBMCs was the source of the TCR library. Germline V gives CDR1 SEHNR, CDR2 FQNEAQ (reference sequence). The trim removed 4 bases at V and 5 bases at J, leaving 5 bases unmatched. The CDR3 runs to 14 residues. On this clonotype itself: The antigen is not known.

CDR3-region Arm-PCR and iRepertoire HTBI primers produced the TCR beta libraries. One entry per CDR3 protein results from TCRdb running MiXCR on the multiplex PCR reads. Of a few hundred thousand distinct CDR3 sequences in the sample, approximately 15% were seen once. These sequences were also reported in another study, on T cells in Graves' hyperthyroidism and ophthalmopathy. That report adds: The HTBI primer set served for first-round RT-PCR of the TCR CDR3.

The V call is TRBV7-9, the J call TRBJ1-2, with 9 positions matching TRBD1. Sequencing was performed on peripheral blood mononuclear cells (PBMCs), taken at new diagnosis, from a patient treated with antithyroid drugs. The TCR comes from a man aged 30 to 39 with Graves disease. Written as DNA, the CDR3 is TGTGCCAGCAGCTCCGGGACAGGGAGGTATGGCTACACCTTC. It yields the protein CASSSGTGRYGYTF.